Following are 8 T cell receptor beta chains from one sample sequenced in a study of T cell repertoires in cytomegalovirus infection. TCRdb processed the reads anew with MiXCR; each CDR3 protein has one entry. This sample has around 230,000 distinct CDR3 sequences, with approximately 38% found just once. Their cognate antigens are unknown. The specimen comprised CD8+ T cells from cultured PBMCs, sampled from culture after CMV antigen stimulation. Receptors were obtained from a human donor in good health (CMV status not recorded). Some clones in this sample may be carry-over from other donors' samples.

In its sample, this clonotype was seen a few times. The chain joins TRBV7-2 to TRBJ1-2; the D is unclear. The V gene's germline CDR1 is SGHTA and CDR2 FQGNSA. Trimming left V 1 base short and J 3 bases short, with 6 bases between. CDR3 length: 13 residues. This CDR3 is CASSLGRHYGYTF. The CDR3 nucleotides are TGTGCCAGCAGCTTAGGGAGGCACTATGGCTACACCTTC.

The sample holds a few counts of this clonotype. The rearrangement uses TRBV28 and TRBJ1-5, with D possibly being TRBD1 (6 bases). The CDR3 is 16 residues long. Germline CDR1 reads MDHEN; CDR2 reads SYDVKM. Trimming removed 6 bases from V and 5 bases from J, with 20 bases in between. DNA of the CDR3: TGTGCCAGCAGCCTAAGACCAAGGCAGGGGCATCAGCCCCAGCATTTT. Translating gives CASSLRPRQGHQPQHF.

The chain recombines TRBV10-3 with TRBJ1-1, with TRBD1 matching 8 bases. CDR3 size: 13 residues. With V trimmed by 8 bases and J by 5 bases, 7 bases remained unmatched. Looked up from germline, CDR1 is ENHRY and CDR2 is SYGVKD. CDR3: CAILGTGGTEAFF. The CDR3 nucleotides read TGTGCCATCTTGGGAACAGGGGGGACTGAAGCTTTCTTT.

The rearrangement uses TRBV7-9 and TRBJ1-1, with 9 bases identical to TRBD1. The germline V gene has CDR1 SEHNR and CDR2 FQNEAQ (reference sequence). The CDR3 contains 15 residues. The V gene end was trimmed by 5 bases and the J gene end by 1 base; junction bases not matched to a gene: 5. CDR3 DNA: TGTGCCAGCAGCGGTGGGACAGGGTGGAACACTGAAGCTTTCTTT. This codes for CASSGGTGWNTEAFF.

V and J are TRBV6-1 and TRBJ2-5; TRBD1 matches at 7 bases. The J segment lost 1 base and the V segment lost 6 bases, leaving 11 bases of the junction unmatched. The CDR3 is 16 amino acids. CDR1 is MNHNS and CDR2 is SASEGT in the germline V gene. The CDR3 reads CASRRNRGGAQETQYF. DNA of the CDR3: TGTGCCAGCAGGAGAAACAGGGGTGGTGCCCAAGAGACCCAGTACTTC.

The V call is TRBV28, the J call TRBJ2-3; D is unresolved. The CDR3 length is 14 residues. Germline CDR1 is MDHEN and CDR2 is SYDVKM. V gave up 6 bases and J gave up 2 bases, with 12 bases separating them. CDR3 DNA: TGTGCCAGCAGCCTCGCCGAGACCACAGATACGCAGTATTTT. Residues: CASSLAETTDTQYF.

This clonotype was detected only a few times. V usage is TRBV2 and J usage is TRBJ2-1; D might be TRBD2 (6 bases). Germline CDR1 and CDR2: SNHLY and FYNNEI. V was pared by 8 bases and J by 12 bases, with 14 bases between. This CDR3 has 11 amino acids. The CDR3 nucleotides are TGTGCCAGCCCGGGGGTGGAGGGGCAGTTCTTC. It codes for CASPGVEGQFF. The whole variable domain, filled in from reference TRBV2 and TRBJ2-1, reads EPEVTQTPSHQVTQMGQEVILRCVPISNHLYFYWYRQILGQKVEFLVSFYNNEISEKSEIFDDQFSVERPDGSNFTLKIRSTKLEDSAMYFCASPGVEGQFFGPGTRLTVL.

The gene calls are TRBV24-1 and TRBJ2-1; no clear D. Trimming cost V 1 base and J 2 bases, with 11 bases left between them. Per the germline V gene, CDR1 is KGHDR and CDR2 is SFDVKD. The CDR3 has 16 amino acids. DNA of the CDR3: TGTGCCACCAGTGATTTCGAGGCGGAAACCTACAATGAGCAGTTCTTC. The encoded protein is CATSDFEAETYNEQFF.